This T cell receptor (beta chain) was recovered during a study of identical twins. MiXCR, run by TCRdb on the 5' RACE reads, gives a single entry per CDR3 protein. The sample shows around 100,000 distinct CDR3 sequences, under 6.5% of them seen only once. The CDR3 totals 16 residues. The trim removed 6 bases at V and 0 bases at J, leaving 8 bases unmatched. Germline V gene lookup returns CDR1 SNHLY and CDR2 FYNNEI. Material: memory T cells sorted from blood. The chain joins TRBV2 to TRBJ2-1; 7 positions agree with TRBD2. This clonotype was obtained from a woman aged 50 to 65 in good health. In DNA, the CDR3 is TGTGCCAGCAGAGCCTTAGCGGGTAGCTCCTACAATGAGCAGTTCTTC. It is translated as CASRALAGSSYNEQFF.